This T cell receptor beta chain was sequenced during a study of T cells after yellow fever vaccination (dated by TCRdb to the late 2010s). Regarding the study in general: The SMART-Seq v4 Ultra Low Input RNA kit was used to prepare libraries from fractions with low cell numbers. Two healthy male donors, one aged 18 to 29 and one aged 30 to 40 years, made up the cohort. To follow T-cell clones before and after both primary and booster YFV17D yellow fever vaccination, bulk TCR alpha and beta repertoires underwent longitudinal sequencing. Blood samples were taken at several timepoints before and after primary and secondary immunization, and bulk PBMC replicates and cell subsets were isolated. Overall study results and their limits: Computational filtering was needed because FACS-sorted repertoires could contain abundant contaminating clonotypes from the bulk population. Compared with the primary T-cell response, the secondary T-cell response was weaker but faster, peaking on day 5 rather than day 15. After the booster, most of the clones that had expanded following primary vaccination were detected again (96% of CD4 and around 90% of CD8), which suggests that memory was broadly maintained. A small fraction of clonotypes showed up in both the CD4 and CD8 compartments, probably as a result of convergent recombination. Only a couple of donors were included in the study, so the extent to which the findings can be generalized is limited.

This clonotype has more than one count but fewer than ten. The antigen it recognizes is unknown. The sample holds no much larger clone one base away, and base qualities are not on file. TCR cDNA was synthesized by 5'RACE template switching, which introduced a universal primer site and unique molecular identifiers. Priming of cDNA synthesis was performed from both the TCR alpha and TCR beta constant segments. Library amplification used two PCR steps, and the second PCR step added sample barcodes and sequencing adapters. Libraries were sequenced on Illumina HiSeq 2500 (2x100 bp) or NovaSeq (2x150 bp). In the source study's methods: Demultiplexing of reads and collapsing into UMI consensus sequences were performed with MIGEC, and V(D)J alignment was carried out with MiXCR. Clonotypes responding to the vaccine were identified with edgeR on replicate PBMC samples, with the criteria of FDR below 0.01 and a log2 fold change above 5 up to day 15. Each bulk clonotype was labeled CD4 or CD8 based on which sequenced repertoire, CD4 or CD8, contained the clonotype at higher abundance. TCRdb cleaned the public reads at Q25 with fastp, built clones with MiXCR and kept in-frame beta chains. Each CDR3 protein appears once, grouped with its most common genes and DNA. The V and J calls were not made by the authors but by TCRdb's processing. A total of hundreds of thousands of distinct CDR3 sequences appear in this sample, about 8.7% of them only once. The ten largest clones take up roughly 18% of the sample.

Per the publication, the treatment or condition label means: live attenuated yellow fever vaccine strain. At every blood-draw timepoint, two biological replicates of bulk PBMCs were collected. PBMCs were isolated from peripheral blood using a standard Ficoll-Paque protocol. TriZol was used to extract RNA from bulk PBMCs, CD4 and CD8 fractions, and dextramer-positive and dextramer-negative fractions. CDR1 and CDR2 (LGHNA, YNFKEQ) derive from the germline V gene. At the junction V is shortened by 0 bases and J by 0 bases; bases outside the gene matches: 12. CDR3 length: 20 amino acids, cysteine to phenylalanine. Kept here is only the CDR3 DNA, which spans 60 bases and is read in frame from base 1.

The specimen was PBMCs, collected on the day of the first yellow fever vaccination. The rearrangement joined TRBV4-2 to TRBJ1-5; TRBD1 matches 9 bases in the middle. The clonotype comes from a man between 18 and 35 years old who received the YFV17D yellow fever vaccine. The CDR3 loop reads CASSQDSWTGDSYSNQPQHF. Here is the DNA: TGTGCCAGCAGCCAAGATTCGTGGACAGGGGACTCTTATAGCAATCAGCCCCAGCATTTT.